This TCR beta chain was sequenced during a study of cytomegalovirus exposure and HLA in healthy donors. Findings and caveats of the study: An apparent linkage of common viral pathogens to several of the most significant clusters emerged in a later analysis.

About this clone itself: Its antigen is unidentified.

PCR involved 60 Vbeta and 13 Jbeta primers. Only in-frame clones appear in the TCRdb table, and some are missing; sequencing was by immunoSEQ multiplex PCR. The table shows 73,000 or so clones, with about 69% occurring only once. The CDR3 sequence is 13 residues long. CDR1 and CDR2 from the germline V gene are SGHVS and FQNEAQ. V shed 5 bases and J shed 3 bases, with 10 bases lying between them. The receptor was derived from a woman aged 40-49 years in good health and CMV-seropositive. The sequenced material came from PBMCs. The rearrangement uses TRBV7-8 and TRBJ1-1; tentative D call: TRBD1 (6 bases). CDR3 in DNA: TGTGCCAGCAGCATGAACAGGGACACTGAAGCTTTCTTT. Protein: CASSMNRDTEAFF.